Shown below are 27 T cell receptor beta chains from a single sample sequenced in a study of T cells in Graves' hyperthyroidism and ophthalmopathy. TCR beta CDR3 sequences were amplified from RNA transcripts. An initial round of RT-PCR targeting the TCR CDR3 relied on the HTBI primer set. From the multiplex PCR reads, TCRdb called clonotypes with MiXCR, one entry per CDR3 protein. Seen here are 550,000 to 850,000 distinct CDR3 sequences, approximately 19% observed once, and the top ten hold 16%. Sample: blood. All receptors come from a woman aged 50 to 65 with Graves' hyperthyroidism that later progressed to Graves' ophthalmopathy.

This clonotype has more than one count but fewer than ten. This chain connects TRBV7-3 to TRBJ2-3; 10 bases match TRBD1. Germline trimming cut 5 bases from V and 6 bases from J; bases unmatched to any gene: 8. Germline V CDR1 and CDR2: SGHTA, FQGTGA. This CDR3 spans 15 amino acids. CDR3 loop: CASSATGQGGDTQYF. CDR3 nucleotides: TGTGCCAGCAGCGCCACAGGACAGGGGGGGGATACGCAGTATTTT. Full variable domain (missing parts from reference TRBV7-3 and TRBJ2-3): GAGVSQTPSNKVTEKGKYVELRCDPISGHTALYWYRQSLGQGPEFLIYFQGTGAADDSGLPNDRFFAVRPEGSVSTLKIQRTERGDSAVYLCASSATGQGGDTQYFGPGTRLTVL.

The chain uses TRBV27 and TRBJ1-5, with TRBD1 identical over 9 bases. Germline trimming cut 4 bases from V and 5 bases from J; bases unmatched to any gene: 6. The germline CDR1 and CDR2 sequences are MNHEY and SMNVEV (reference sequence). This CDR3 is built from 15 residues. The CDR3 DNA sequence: TGTGCCAGCAGTTCCCCCGACAGGGGGGATCAGCCCCAGCATTTT. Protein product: CASSSPDRGDQPQHF.

The CDR3 spells CASSAQNTDTQYF. In nucleotides, the CDR3 is TGTGCCAGCAGCGCCCAAAACACAGATACGCAGTATTTT. V is TRBV9 and J is TRBJ2-3; D not certain. This CDR3 is built from 13 residues. Trimming left V 3 bases short and J 2 bases short, with 7 bases between. Germline values: CDR1 SGDLS, CDR2 YYNGEE.

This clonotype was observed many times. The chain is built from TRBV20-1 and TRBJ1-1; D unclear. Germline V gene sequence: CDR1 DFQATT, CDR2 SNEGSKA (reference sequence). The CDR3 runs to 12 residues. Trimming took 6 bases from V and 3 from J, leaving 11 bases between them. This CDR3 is CSAIGWYTEAFF. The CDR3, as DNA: TGCAGTGCCATAGGGTGGTACACTGAAGCTTTCTTT.

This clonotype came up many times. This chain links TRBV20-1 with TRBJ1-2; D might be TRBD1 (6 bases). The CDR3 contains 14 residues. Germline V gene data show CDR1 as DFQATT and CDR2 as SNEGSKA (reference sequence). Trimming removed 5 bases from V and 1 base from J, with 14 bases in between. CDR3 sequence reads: CSAEDRKGNYGYTF. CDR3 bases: TGCAGTGCTGAAGACAGGAAGGGTAACTATGGCTACACCTTC.

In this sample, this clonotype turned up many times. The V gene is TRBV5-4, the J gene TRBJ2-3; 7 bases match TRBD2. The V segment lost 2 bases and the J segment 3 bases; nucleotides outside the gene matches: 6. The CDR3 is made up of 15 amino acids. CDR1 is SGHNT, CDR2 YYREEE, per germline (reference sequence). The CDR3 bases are TGTGCCAGCAGCTTTGGCGGGGGTGGTACAGATACGCAGTATTTT. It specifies CASSFGGGGTDTQYF.

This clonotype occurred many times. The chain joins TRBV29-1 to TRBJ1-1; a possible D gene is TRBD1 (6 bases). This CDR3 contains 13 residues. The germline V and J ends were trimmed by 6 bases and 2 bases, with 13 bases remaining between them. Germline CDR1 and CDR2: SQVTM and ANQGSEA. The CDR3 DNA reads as TGCAGCGTCCTGACAGGACTAAACACTGAAGCTTTCTTT. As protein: CSVLTGLNTEAFF.

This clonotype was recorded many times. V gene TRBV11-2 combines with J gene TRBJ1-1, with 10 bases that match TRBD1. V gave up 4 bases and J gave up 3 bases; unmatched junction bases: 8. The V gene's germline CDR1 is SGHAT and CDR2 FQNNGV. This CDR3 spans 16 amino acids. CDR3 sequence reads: CASSSDDRGRHTEAFF. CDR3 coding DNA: TGTGCCAGCAGCTCCGATGACAGGGGGCGGCACACTGAAGCTTTCTTT.

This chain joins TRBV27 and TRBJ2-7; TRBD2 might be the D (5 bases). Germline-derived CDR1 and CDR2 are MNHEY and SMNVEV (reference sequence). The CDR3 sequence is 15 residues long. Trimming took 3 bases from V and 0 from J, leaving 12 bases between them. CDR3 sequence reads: CASSLRVSDSYEQYF. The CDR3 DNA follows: TGTGCCAGCAGTTTGAGGGTATCGGACTCCTACGAGCAGTACTTC.

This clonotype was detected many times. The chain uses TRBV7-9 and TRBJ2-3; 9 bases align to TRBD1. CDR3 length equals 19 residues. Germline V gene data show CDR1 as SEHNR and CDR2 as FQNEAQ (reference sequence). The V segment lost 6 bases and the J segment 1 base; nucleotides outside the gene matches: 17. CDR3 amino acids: CASRVPGQGDRGGTDTQYF. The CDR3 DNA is TGTGCCAGCAGGGTCCCGGGACAGGGCGATAGAGGGGGCACAGATACGCAGTATTTT. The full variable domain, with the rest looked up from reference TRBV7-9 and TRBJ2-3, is DTGVSQNPRHKITKRGQNVTFRCDPISEHNRLYWYRQTLGQGPEFLTYFQNEAQLEKSRLLSDRFSAERPKGSFSTLEIQRTEQGDSAMYLCASRVPGQGDRGGTDTQYFGPGTRLTVL.

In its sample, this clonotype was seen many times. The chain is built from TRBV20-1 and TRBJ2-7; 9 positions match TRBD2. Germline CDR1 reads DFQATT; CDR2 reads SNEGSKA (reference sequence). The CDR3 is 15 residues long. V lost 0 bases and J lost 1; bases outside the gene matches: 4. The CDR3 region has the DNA TGCAGTGCTAGAGATCGGCTAGCGGGGTCCTACGAGCAGTACTTC. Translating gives CSARDRLAGSYEQYF.

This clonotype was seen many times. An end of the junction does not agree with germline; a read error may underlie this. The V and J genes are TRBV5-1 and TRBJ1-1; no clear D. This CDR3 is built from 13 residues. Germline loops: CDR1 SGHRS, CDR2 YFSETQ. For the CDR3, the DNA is TGCGCCAGCAGTTCTTACACGAACGCTGAAGCTTTCTTT. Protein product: CASSSYTNAEAFF. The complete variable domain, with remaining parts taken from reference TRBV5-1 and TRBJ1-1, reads KAGVTQTPRYLIKTRGQQVTLSCSPISGHRSVSWYQQTPGQGLQFLFEYFSETQRNKGNFPGRFSGRQFSNSRSEMNVSTLELGDSALYLCASSSYTNAEAFFGQGTRLTVV.

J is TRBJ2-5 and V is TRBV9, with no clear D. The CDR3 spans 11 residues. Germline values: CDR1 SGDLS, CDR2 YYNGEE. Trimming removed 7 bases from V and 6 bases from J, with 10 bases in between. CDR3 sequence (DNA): TGTGCCAGCCCGAGAGGAAAGACCCAGTACTTC. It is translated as CASPRGKTQYF.

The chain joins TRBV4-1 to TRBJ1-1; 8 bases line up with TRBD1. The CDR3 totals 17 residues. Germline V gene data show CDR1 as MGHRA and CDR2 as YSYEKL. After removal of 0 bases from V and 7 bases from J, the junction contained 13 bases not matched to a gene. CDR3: CASSQDRSLDRDIEAFF. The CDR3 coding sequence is TGCGCCAGCAGCCAAGATCGATCCCTGGACAGGGATATTGAAGCTTTCTTT.

The CDR3 protein is CSVGGRGYTF. CDR3 coding DNA: TGCAGTGTCGGGGGTCGTGGCTACACCTTC. The chain employs TRBV20-1 and TRBJ1-2; a possible D gene is TRBD1 (5 bases). The CDR3 length is 10 residues. The V and J ends lost 7 bases and 7 bases respectively, with 10 bases between them. The germline V gene has CDR1 DFQATT and CDR2 SNEGSKA (reference sequence).

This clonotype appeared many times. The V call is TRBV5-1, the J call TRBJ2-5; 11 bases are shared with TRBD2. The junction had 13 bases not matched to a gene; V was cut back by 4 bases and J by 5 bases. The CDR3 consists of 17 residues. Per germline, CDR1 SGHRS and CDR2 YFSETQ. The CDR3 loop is CASSTLLAGGEEETQYF. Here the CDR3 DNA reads TGCGCCAGCAGCACTCTCCTAGCGGGGGGCGAGGAGGAGACCCAGTACTTC. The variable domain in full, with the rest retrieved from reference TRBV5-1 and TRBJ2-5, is KAGVTQTPRYLIKTRGQQVTLSCSPISGHRSVSWYQQTPGQGLQFLFEYFSETQRNKGNFPGRFSGRQFSNSRSEMNVSTLELGDSALYLCASSTLLAGGEEETQYFGPGTRLLVL.

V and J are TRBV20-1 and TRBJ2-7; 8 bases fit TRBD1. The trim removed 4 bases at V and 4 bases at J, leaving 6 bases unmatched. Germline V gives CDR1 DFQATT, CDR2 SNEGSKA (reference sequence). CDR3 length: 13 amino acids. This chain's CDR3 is CSANRDRNYEQYF. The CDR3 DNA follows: TGCAGTGCTAACAGGGACAGGAATTACGAGCAGTACTTC.

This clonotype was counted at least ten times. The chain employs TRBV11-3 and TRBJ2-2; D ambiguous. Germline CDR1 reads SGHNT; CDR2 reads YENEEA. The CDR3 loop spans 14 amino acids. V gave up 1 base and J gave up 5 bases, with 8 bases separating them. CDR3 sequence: CASSLGRATGELFF. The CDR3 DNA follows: TGTGCCAGCAGCTTAGGTCGAGCGACCGGGGAGCTGTTTTTT.

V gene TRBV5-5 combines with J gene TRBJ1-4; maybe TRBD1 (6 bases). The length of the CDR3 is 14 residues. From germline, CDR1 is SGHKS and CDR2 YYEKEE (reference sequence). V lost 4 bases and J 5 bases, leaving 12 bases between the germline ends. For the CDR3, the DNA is TGTGCCAGCAGCCCCGGGGGCCCGAATGAAAAACTGTTTTTT. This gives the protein CASSPGGPNEKLFF.

The CDR3 nucleotides read TGTGCCAGCAGCCCAGTTTATTCTGGGGCCAACGTCCTGACTTTC. It is translated as CASSPVYSGANVLTF. V is TRBV6-1 and J is TRBJ2-6; D is unclear. Germline lookup yields CDR1 MNHNS and CDR2 SASEGT. The ends were cut back, 6 bases at V and 1 base at J, with 10 bases in the middle. This CDR3 spans 15 amino acids.

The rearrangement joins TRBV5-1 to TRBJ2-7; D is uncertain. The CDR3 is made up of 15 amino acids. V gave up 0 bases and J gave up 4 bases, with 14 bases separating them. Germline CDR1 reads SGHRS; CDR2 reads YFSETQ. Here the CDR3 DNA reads TGCGCCAGCAGCTTGGCCGAGGCGGCGAAGTACGAGCAGTACTTC. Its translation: CASSLAEAAKYEQYF.

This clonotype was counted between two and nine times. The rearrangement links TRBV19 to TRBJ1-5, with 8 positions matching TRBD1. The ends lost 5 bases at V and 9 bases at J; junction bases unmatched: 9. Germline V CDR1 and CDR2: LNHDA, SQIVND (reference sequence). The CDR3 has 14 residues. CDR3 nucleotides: TGTGCCAGTAGTGCAGGGGGCGAGGTTGGGCCCCAGCATTTT. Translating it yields CASSAGGEVGPQHF.

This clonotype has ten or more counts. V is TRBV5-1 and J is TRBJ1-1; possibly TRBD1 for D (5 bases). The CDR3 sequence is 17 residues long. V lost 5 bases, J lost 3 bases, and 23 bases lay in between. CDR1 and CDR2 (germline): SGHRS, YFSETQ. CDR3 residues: CASRSLPFAGVDTEAFF. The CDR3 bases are TGCGCCAGCAGGTCACTCCCATTTGCGGGGGTTGACACTGAAGCTTTCTTT.

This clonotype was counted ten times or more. CDR3 nucleotides: TGCGCCAGCAGCTTGGACGTGGACACTGAAGCTTTCTTT. Translation gives CASSLDVDTEAFF. This chain connects TRBV5-1 to TRBJ1-1, with no clear D. Trimming took 0 bases from V and 3 from J, leaving 6 bases between them. From germline, CDR1 is SGHRS and CDR2 YFSETQ. The CDR3 length is 13 residues.

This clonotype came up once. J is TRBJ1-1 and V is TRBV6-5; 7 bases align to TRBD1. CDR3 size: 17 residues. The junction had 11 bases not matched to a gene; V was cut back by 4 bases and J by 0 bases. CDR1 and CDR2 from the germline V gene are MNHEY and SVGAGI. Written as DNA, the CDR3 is TGTGCCAGCAGTTTCGATATACCCGGGACAGTGAACACTGAAGCTTTCTTT. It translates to CASSFDIPGTVNTEAFF.

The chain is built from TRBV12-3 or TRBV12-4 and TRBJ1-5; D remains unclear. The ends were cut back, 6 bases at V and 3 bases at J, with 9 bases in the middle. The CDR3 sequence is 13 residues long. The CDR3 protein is CASSWTANQPQHF. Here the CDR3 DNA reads TGTGCCAGCAGCTGGACCGCCAATCAGCCCCAGCATTTT.

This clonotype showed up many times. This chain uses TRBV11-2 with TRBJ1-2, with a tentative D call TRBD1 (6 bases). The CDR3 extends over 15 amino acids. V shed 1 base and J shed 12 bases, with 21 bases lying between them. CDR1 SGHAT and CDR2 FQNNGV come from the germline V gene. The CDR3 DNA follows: TGTGCCAGCAGCTTAGCGGACAGTGTTTTTCGGGCGGACACCTTC. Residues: CASSLADSVFRADTF. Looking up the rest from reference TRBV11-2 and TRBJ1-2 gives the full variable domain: EAGVAQSPRYKIIEKRQSVAFWCNPISGHATLYWYQQILGQGPKLLIQFQNNGVVDDSQLPKDRFSAERLKGVDSTLKIQPAKLEDSAVYLCASSLADSVFRADTFGSGTRLTVV.